This is a list of T cell receptor beta chains from one sample in a study of OX40 agonist ivuxolimab in advanced cancers. Assay used: immunoSEQ multiplex PCR; TCRdb lists only in-frame clones, some missing. The data contain 55,000 to 90,000 clones, roughly 80% of them singletons. The sequences come from CD4+ or CD8+ T cells sorted from blood, collected in a trial of the OX40 agonist ivuxolimab. The origin of the receptors is an adult with an advanced solid tumor such as melanoma, head and neck, liver or kidney cancer. Each CDR3 is given with its conserved first and last residue. A D gene is named only where the DNA matches it firmly. The listing skips clone size in some rows; elsewhere it reads once, few, many or a size class.

J gene | V gene | D gene | clone size | CDR3 DNA | CDR3 protein
TRBJ1-5 | TRBV2 | NA | NA | TGTGCCAGCAGTGAACAAATAGGGGTGGATCAGCCCCAGCATTTT | CASSEQIGVDQPQHF
TRBJ2-5 | TRBV7-2 | NA | NA | TGTGCCAGCAGCTTAGAAAATGGGGGGACCCAGTACTTC | CASSLENGGTQYF
TRBJ2-3 | TRBV5-4 | NA | NA | TGTGCCAGCAGATCAGCAAAGGGACTCACAGATACGCAGTATTTT | CASRSAKGLTDTQYF
TRBJ2-2 | TRBV5-5 | NA | NA | TGTGCCAGCAGCTTATCCACCGGGGAGCTGTTTTTT | CASSLSTGELFF
TRBJ1-6 | TRBV5-1 | NA | NA | TGCGCCAGCAGCTTGGATGTCAATTCACCCCTCCACTTT | CASSLDVNSPLHF
TRBJ1-1 | TRBV29-1 | NA | NA | TGCAGCGTTGAACGTTGGGGTACTGAAGCTTTCTTT | CSVERWGTEAFF
TRBJ1-6 | TRBV7-9 | NA | NA | TGTGCCAGCAGCTTAGCAATCAATTCACCCCTCCACTTT | CASSLAINSPLHF
TRBJ1-5 | TRBV6-1 | NA | NA | TGTGCCAGCAGTGAGGGGAGACGCCAGCCCCAGCATTTT | CASSEGRRQPQHF
TRBJ1-6 | TRBV5-4 | NA | NA | TGTGCCAGCAGTCACGGTGGGGGTATAGGCGATTCACCCCTCCACTTT | CASSHGGGIGDSPLHF
TRBJ2-1 | TRBV2 | TRBD1 | NA | TGTGCCAGCAGTTTACAGGGGTACAATGAGCAGTTCTTC | CASSLQGYNEQFF
TRBJ2-7 | TRBV6-1 | NA | NA | TGTGCCAGCAGTGAAACTGCGTGGGACGAGCAGTACTTC | CASSETAWDEQYF
TRBJ1-4 | TRBV5-4 | NA | NA | TGTGCCAGCAGCCAACGGGACGGACACCCTCAGTTTTTT | CASSQRDGHPQFF
TRBJ1-5 | TRBV6-1 | NA | few | TGTGCCAGCAGTGAAGCGCTGGGGGGAAGTGGCAATCAGCCCCAGCATTTT | CASSEALGGSGNQPQHF
TRBJ2-7 | TRBV30 | NA | NA | TGTGCCTGGGGGTTGGGACTTTCCTACGAGCAGTACTTC | CAWGLGLSYEQYF
TRBJ1-2 | TRBV5-4 | NA | NA | TGTGCCAGCAGCTTGATTTCAGGGGAGGGCTACACCTTC | CASSLISGEGYTF
TRBJ1-6 | TRBV5-1 | NA | NA | TGCGCCAGCAGCCCCGTCTCGGCGGGGACACCCCTCCACTTT | CASSPVSAGTPLHF
TRBJ1-6 | TRBV11-2 | NA | NA | TGTGCCAGCAGCAAGGGGACCAGGGAATCACCCCTCCACTTT | CASSKGTRESPLHF
TRBJ1-2 | TRBV9 | NA | NA | TGTGCCAGCAGCCTATACTATAGGGGGTTCGGCTATGGCTACACCTTC | CASSLYYRGFGYGYTF
TRBJ1-1 | TRBV21-1 | NA | NA | TGTGCCAGCAGCAAAGGCCGCCATTGGTGCACTGAAGCTTTCTTT | CASSKGRHWCTEAFF
TRBJ1-2 | TRBV6-6 | NA | NA | TGTGCCAGCAGCGCGACCACCGGGACAAACACTGGGTGCACCTTC | CASSATTGTNTGCTF
TRBJ2-7 | TRBV27 | NA | NA | TGTGCCAGCAGTTTGAGGGGGGGAGGATGGGAGCAGTACTTC | CASSLRGGGWEQYF
TRBJ2-1 | TRBV11-2 | NA | NA | TGTGCCAGCAGCGGGGGGTCCTACAATGAGCAGTTCTTC | CASSGGSYNEQFF
TRBJ2-2 | TRBV27 | NA | NA | TGTGCCAGCAATGGGGGGGGCGCCGGCACCGGGGAGCTGTTTTTT | CASNGGGAGTGELFF